These T cell receptor beta chains were read from a single sample in a study of blood T cell repertoires in COVID-19. Sequenced by immunoSEQ multiplex PCR; TCRdb stores in-frame clones only, minus some. The sample has just over 150,000 clones, around nine tenths seen once. Material for sequencing was peripheral blood. The receptors shown here come from a woman between 65 and 79 years old with acute or convalescent COVID-19. Each CDR3 is given with its conserved first and last residue. Fields, in order: D gene, V gene, J gene, CDR3 protein, CDR3 DNA. The D gene is left open where the match is weak.

-	TRBV7-2	TRBJ2-5	CASTKKGGGRETQYF	TGTGCCAGCACCAAAAAGGGGGGGGGCCGAGAGACCCAGTACTTC
-	TRBV9	TRBJ1-6	CASSVEGEGISPLHF	TGTGCCAGCAGCGTAGAGGGGGAGGGGATTTCACCCCTCCACTTT
-	TRBV6-5	TRBJ1-1	CASSSQRQLEAFF	TGTGCCAGCAGTTCACAGCGACAGCTTGAAGCTTTCTTT
-	TRBV30	TRBJ1-2	CAWSHTGNHGYTF	TGTGCCTGGAGCCACACAGGGAACCATGGCTACACCTTC
TRBD1	TRBV9	TRBJ1-2	CASSPQGAYGYTF	TGTGCCAGCAGCCCACAGGGGGCCTATGGCTACACCTTC
-	TRBV29-1	TRBJ1-5	CSVELGLNQPQHF	TGCAGCGTTGAGTTGGGGCTCAATCAGCCCCAGCATTTT
-	TRBV13	TRBJ1-5	CASSCAGPIVNHSNQPQHF	TGTGCCAGCAGCTGCGCAGGCCCTATAGTCAATCATAGCAATCAGCCCCAGCATTTT
-	TRBV7-2	TRBJ1-6	CASSLGSRVNSPLHF	TGTGCCAGCAGCTTAGGTAGCAGGGTCAATTCACCCCTCCACTTT
-	TRBV4-1	TRBJ1-2	CASSQVEGDYGYTF	TGCGCCAGCAGCCAAGTAGAGGGCGACTATGGCTACACCTTC
-	TRBV2	TRBJ2-3	CASSVSLPFDTQYF	TGTGCCAGCAGTGTATCACTACCGTTCGATACGCAGTATTTT
-	TRBV7-8	TRBJ1-4	CASSRTGYNEKLFF	TGTGCCAGCAGTCGTACAGGCTACAATGAAAAACTGTTTTTT